This T cell receptor beta chain was retrieved from a study of blood T cell repertoires in COVID-19. This CDR3 contains 14 residues. Trimming took off 2 bases at V and 3 bases at J, with 8 bases between the two ends. Looked up from germline, CDR1 is SGHTA and CDR2 is FQGNSA. This table comes from immunoSEQ multiplex PCR, and its TCRdb copy is limited to in-frame clones, with some not included. The data contain fewer than 200,000 clones, about 85% of them seen just once; the ten biggest clones take up about 9.1%. This clone has only a few counts. The receptor's source is a woman of 80 years or more with acute or convalescent COVID-19. The chain joins TRBV7-2 to TRBJ2-1, with a tentative D call TRBD2 (6 bases). Sequenced: peripheral blood. The CDR3 here is CASSLPGLYNEQFF. The DNA for the CDR3 is TGTGCCAGCAGCTTACCGGGACTCTACAATGAGCAGTTCTTC.